The TCR beta chain under discussion was sequenced for a study of Tregs in tolerant kidney transplant recipients. General study points: Findings come from small patient numbers and require larger validation. Biological reproducibility was not directly addressed in this study.

The V segment lost 0 bases and the J segment 3 bases; nucleotides outside the gene matches: 10. Germline values: CDR1 LGHNA, CDR2 YNFKEQ. There are 20 residues in the CDR3. As concerns this clone: Its antigen remains unknown.

TCRdb keeps only in-frame clones here, not all; method: immunoSEQ multiplex PCR. Among some 240,000 clones, 84% were seen once, and the ten largest hold 0.5% to 0.65%. Unstimulated Tregs (CD4+CD25+CD127-) and CD4+CD25- non-Tregs were sorted from PBMCs. The sequence came from a human donor in good health. This rearrangement joins TRBV4-2 to TRBJ2-3, with TRBD2 matching 15 bases. Sequenced input: CD4+ T cells from blood. The CDR3 DNA reads TGTGCCAGCAGCCAAGAACCCGGACTAGCGGGGGGGAGAGGGACAGATACGCAGTATTTT. It encodes CASSQEPGLAGGRGTDTQYF.